Below are 10 T cell receptor beta chains sequenced from a single sample in a study of T cell repertoires in cytomegalovirus infection. Their antigens are not known. MiXCR was run by TCRdb on the reads, yielding one entry per CDR3 protein. The table shows approximately 910,000 distinct CDR3 sequences, with less than 40% occurring only once. Specimen: cultured CD8+ T cells from PBMCs, collected from culture after CMV antigen stimulation. Every receptor here comes from a human donor in good health (CMV status not recorded). Some clones in this sample may be carry-over from other donors' samples.

CDR3 bases: TGTGCCAGTAGTATCGGAGGAGGGAGCTATGGCTACACCTTC. This codes for CASSIGGGSYGYTF. This chain uses TRBV19 with TRBJ1-2; D is uncertain. This CDR3 comprises 14 residues. Trimming stripped 3 bases from V and 4 bases from J, with 12 bases between. Germline CDR1 reads LNHDA; CDR2 reads SQIVND (reference sequence).

This clonotype was observed a handful of times. This chain connects TRBV28 to TRBJ2-1; 12 nucleotides agree with TRBD2. V lost 3 bases, J lost 0 bases, and 3 bases stayed unmatched. Germline V gene lookup returns CDR1 MDHEN and CDR2 SYDVKM. The CDR3 is 17 residues long. The CDR3 sequence: CASSFPSGGASYNEQFF. The CDR3 DNA reads as TGTGCCAGCAGTTTCCCTAGCGGGGGGGCCTCCTACAATGAGCAGTTCTTC.

The rearrangement joins TRBV27 to TRBJ1-2, with D tentatively TRBD1 (5 bases). The CDR3 sequence is 16 residues long. V lost 0 bases and J lost 5, with 16 bases in between. Germline values: CDR1 MNHEY, CDR2 SMNVEV (reference sequence). CDR3 loop: CASSLSGGSAPYGYTF. CDR3 sequence (DNA): TGTGCCAGCAGTTTATCTGGGGGATCGGCGCCATATGGCTACACCTTC.

This clonotype turned up a few times. The CDR3 region has the DNA TGTGCCAGCAGCTCGCGGACCCAGCGGGGCGGGGTCAATGAGCAGTTCTTC. This codes for CASSSRTQRGGVNEQFF. The chain carries TRBV7-9 and TRBJ2-1; TRBD2 matches 7 bases. Germline CDR1 SEHNR, CDR2 FQNEAQ (reference sequence). The CDR3 has 17 amino acids. Germline trimming cut 4 bases from V and 6 bases from J; bases unmatched to any gene: 15.

The chain employs TRBV5-1 and TRBJ2-3, with 7 bases aligning to TRBD2. The CDR3 extends over 16 amino acids. The ends lost 3 bases at V and 3 bases at J; junction bases unmatched: 10. CDR1 SGHRS and CDR2 YFSETQ come from the germline V gene. CDR3 sequence reads: CASSWTGGGITDTQYF. The CDR3 region has the DNA TGCGCCAGCAGCTGGACCGGCGGGGGAATTACAGATACGCAGTATTTT.

V is TRBV2 and J is TRBJ2-1; D may be TRBD1 or TRBD2 (7 bases each). V lost 3 bases and J lost 15, with 18 bases in between. The CDR3 totals 13 residues. Germline CDR1 is SNHLY and CDR2 is FYNNEI. CDR3 in DNA: TGTGCCAGCAGTGACGGGGACTACAGGGGTCGGTTCTTC. Its translation: CASSDGDYRGRFF.

As regards this clonotype: A read error is possible here, since a much larger clone lies one base away. The rearrangement links TRBV7-6 to TRBJ2-5, with D perhaps TRBD1 (5 bases). CDR3 length: 16 residues. V lost 2 bases, J lost 1 base, and 14 bases lay in between. CDR1 and CDR2 from the germline V gene are SGHVS and FNYEAQ. The CDR3 region has the DNA TGTGCCAGCAGCTTATCCATAGGGGTTCCCCAAGAGACCCAGTACTTC. This encodes CASSLSIGVPQETQYF.

The V gene is TRBV28, the J gene TRBJ2-7; a weak D match, TRBD1 (6 bases). Germline-derived CDR1 and CDR2 are MDHEN and SYDVKM. Between the trimmed V and J ends, which lost 5 bases and 0 bases, there was a span of 14 bases. The CDR3 is 15 residues long. As DNA, the CDR3 is TGTGCCAGCAGTAAGCAGGGACACTCCTCCTACGAGCAGTACGTC. It specifies CASSKQGHSSYEQYV.

V gene TRBV10-1 combines with J gene TRBJ2-2; D not resolved. Trimming took 9 bases from V and 4 from J, leaving 9 bases between them. Germline CDR1 WNHNN, CDR2 SYGVQD (reference sequence). CDR3 size: 12 residues. CDR3 amino acids: CASALGTGELFF. For the CDR3, the DNA is TGCGCCAGTGCTCTGGGCACCGGGGAGCTGTTTTTT.

The chain recombines TRBV7-9 with TRBJ2-7; maybe TRBD1 (5 bases). From germline, CDR1 is SEHNR and CDR2 FQNEAQ (reference sequence). There are 12 residues in the CDR3. CDR3 sequence (DNA): TGTGCTAGTCTGGGGCAGGGCTACGAGCAGTACTTC. It yields the protein CASLGQGYEQYF.